This TCR beta chain derives from a study of cytomegalovirus exposure and HLA in healthy donors. Study-level points and caveats: In vitro experiments confirmed that three CMV-associated chains were specific for CMV antigens.

To note about this clone: Its antigen is undetermined.

V gave up 4 bases and J gave up 13 bases, with 17 bases separating them. The CDR3 spans 14 residues. Germline V CDR1 and CDR2: LGHNA, YNFKEQ. TCRdb's table, derived via immunoSEQ multiplex PCR, lists solely in-frame clones and lacks some. The data contain roughly 310,000 clones, approximately 85% of them singletons. This sequence was found in a man aged 25 to 40 in good health and CMV-seronegative. The sample consisted of PBMCs. The chain is built from TRBV4-2 and TRBJ1-6; D is perhaps TRBD1 (6 bases). CDR3: CASSLRTESSPLHF. The CDR3 nucleotides read TGTGCCAGCAGCCTGAGGACAGAGTCCTCTCCCCTCCACTTT.